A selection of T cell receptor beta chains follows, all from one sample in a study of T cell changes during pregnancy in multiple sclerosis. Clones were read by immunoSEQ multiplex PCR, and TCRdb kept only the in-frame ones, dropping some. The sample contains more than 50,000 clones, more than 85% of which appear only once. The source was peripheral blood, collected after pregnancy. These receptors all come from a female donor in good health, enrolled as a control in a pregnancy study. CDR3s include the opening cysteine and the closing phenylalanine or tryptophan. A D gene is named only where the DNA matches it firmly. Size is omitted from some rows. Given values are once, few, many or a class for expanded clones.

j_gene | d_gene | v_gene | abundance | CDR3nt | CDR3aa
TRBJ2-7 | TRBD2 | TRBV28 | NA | TGTGCCAGCAGTTTCCCGCGGGGGGCCCTCTACGAGCAGTACTTC | CASSFPRGALYEQYF
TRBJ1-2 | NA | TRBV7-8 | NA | TGTGCCAGCAGCTTAGCGCAAGGGGTTGGCTACACCTTC | CASSLAQGVGYTF
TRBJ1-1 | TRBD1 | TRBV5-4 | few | TGTGCCAGCAGAGGGACAGGGAGGATTTACACTGAAGCTTTCTTT | CASRGTGRIYTEAFF
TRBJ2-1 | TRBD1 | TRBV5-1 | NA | TGCGCCAGCAGCTCCTTGACAGGGGCGGATGAGCAGTTCTTC | CASSSLTGADEQFF
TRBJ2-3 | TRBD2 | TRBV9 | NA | TGTGCCAGCAGCGTAGCAAGCGGGGGGGCCGGTGGAGATACGCAGTATTTT | CASSVASGGAGGDTQYF
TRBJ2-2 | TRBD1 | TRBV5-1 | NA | TGCGCCAGCAGCTTACAGGGGACCTCGGGCACCGGGGAGCTGTTTTTT | CASSLQGTSGTGELFF
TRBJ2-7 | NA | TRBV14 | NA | TGTGCCAGCAGCCACTTTTCTGAGCAGTACTTC | CASSHFSEQYF
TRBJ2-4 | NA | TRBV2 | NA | TGTGCCAGCCTATCCCTCGGGGGCATTCAGTACTTC | CASLSLGGIQYF
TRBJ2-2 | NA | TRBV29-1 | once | TGCAGCGTTGAACCCCTAGTGGGCACCGGGGAGCTGTTTTTT | CSVEPLVGTGELFF
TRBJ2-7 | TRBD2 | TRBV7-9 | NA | TGTGCCAGCAGCTCGCCCCGGGGGGTGCCAGCCTACGAGCAGTACTTC | CASSSPRGVPAYEQYF
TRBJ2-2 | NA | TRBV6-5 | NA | TGTGCGACTAGGGCCGGGGAGCTGTTTTTT | CATRAGELFF
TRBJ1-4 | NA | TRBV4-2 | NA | TGTGCCAGCAGCCAGGAAAAGACAGCTGGTAATGAAAAACTGTTTTTT | CASSQEKTAGNEKLFF
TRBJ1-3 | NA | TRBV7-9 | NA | TGTGCCAGCAGCTTACTTATCGGTGCCGGAAACACCATATATTTT | CASSLLIGAGNTIYF
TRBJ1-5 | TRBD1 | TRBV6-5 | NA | TGTGCCAGCAGCACACAGGGGTCGAGTGTTCAGCCCCAGCATTTT | CASSTQGSSVQPQHF
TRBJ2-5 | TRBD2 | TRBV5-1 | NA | TGCGCCAGCACCCGGACTAGTTATGCAGAGACCCAGTACTTC | CASTRTSYAETQYF
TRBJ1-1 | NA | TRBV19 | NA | TGTGCCAGTAGTATCCGGCGGGACACTGAAGCTTTCTTT | CASSIRRDTEAFF
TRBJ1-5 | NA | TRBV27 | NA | TGTGCCAGCAGTACCGGGTCCACACGCAATCAGCCCCAGCATTTT | CASSTGSTRNQPQHF
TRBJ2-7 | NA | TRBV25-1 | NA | TGTGCCAGCAGTGGATACATCGAGCAGTACTTC | CASSGYIEQYF
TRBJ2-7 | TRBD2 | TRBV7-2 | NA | TGTGCCAGCAGCTTAGGCGGGGGGTTCTACGAGCAGTACTTC | CASSLGGGFYEQYF
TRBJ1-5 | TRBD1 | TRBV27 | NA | TGTGCCAGCAGCCCCCGACAGGGTTTATCTCAGCCCCAGCATTTT | CASSPRQGLSQPQHF
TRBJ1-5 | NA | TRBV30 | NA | TGTGCCTGGAGTGTACAACCGCGCAATCAGCCCCAGCATTTT | CAWSVQPRNQPQHF
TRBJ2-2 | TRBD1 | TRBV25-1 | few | TGTGCCAGCAGTCCCGACAGGGACACCGGGGAGCTGTTTTTT | CASSPDRDTGELFF
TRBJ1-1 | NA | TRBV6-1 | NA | TGTGCCAGCAGCCACTTGGGGGAGGACACTGAAGCTTTCTTT | CASSHLGEDTEAFF
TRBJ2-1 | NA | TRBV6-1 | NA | TGTGCCAGCAATAGTCAGGGGCGTTCAGACAATGAGCAGTTCTTC | CASNSQGRSDNEQFF
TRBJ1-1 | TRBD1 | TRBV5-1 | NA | TGCGCCAGCAGCTCTACCGGGACAGCTGGGCCTGAAGCTTTCTTT | CASSSTGTAGPEAFF
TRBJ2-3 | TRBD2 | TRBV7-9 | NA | TGTGCCAGCAGCACGCGACTAGCGGGGCTTACAGATACGCAGTATTTT | CASSTRLAGLTDTQYF
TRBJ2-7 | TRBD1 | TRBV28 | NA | TGTGCCAGCAGTTGGATCCCGACAGGGGTTGGGGAGCAGTACTTC | CASSWIPTGVGEQYF
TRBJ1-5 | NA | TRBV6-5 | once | TGTGCCAGCAGTTACTCGAGAGGGGGGGATCAGCCCCAGCATTTT | CASSYSRGGDQPQHF
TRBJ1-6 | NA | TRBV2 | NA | TGTGCCAGCAGTGAATGGTCAGGGGACTATAATTCACCCCTCCACTTT | CASSEWSGDYNSPLHF
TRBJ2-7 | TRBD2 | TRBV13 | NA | TGTGCCAGCAGCTTAGGGTCGGGAGGCGAGCAGTACTTC | CASSLGSGGEQYF
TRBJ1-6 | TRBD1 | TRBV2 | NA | TGTGCCAGCAAGGGACAGGGGAAGGTGGCCCTCCACTTT | CASKGQGKVALHF
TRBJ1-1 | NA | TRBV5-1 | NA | TGCGCCAGCAGCTTGGGGTCGGGGGAAGCTTTCTTT | CASSLGSGEAFF
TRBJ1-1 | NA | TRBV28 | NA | TGTGCCAGCAAGGGCAGGGGGAACACTGAAGCTTTCTTT | CASKGRGNTEAFF
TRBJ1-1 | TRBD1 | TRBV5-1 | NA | TGCGCCAGCAGCATCGGGACAGGGAACACTGAAGCTTTCTTT | CASSIGTGNTEAFF
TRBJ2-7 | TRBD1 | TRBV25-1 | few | TGTGCCAGCGCGTCCGGGACAGGGAAATACGAGCAGTACTTC | CASASGTGKYEQYF
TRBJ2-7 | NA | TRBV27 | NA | TGTGCCAGCAGCGGCCTTGGGCAGGCCATTTACGAGCAGTACTTC | CASSGLGQAIYEQYF
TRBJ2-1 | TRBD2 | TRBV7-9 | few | TGTGCCAGCAGCTTAAGGACTAGCCCCAATGAGCAGTTCTTC | CASSLRTSPNEQFF
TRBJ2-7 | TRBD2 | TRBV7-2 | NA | TGTGCCAGCAGCTTATACGGCGGTCCGGGACTACTTGCCTACGAGCAGTACTTC | CASSLYGGPGLLAYEQYF
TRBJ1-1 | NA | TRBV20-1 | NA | TGCAGTGCTCTCCTCTACACTGAAGCTTTCTTT | CSALLYTEAFF
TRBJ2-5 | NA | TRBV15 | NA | TGTGCCACCAGCAGAGATTGGGGGCCGGGGGAGACCCAGTACTTC | CATSRDWGPGETQYF
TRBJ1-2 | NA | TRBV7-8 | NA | TGTGCCAGCAGCTCCTTGTCCGGCTACACCTTC | CASSSLSGYTF
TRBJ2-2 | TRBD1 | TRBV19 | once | TGTGCCACCGGGACAGGGGTTAAGGCCGGGGAGCTGTTTTTT | CATGTGVKAGELFF
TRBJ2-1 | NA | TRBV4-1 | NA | TGCGCCAGCAGCCAAGGGCACCTGACCTACAATGAGCAGTTCTTC | CASSQGHLTYNEQFF
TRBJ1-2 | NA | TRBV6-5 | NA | TGTGCCAGCAGTTACTCGAAGCTTAACTATGGCTACACCTTC | CASSYSKLNYGYTF
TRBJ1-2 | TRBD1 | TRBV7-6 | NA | TGTGCCAGCAGCTTAGGCCGACCGGGACAGTCCTATGGCTACACCTTC | CASSLGRPGQSYGYTF
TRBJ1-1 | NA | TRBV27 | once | TGTGCCAGCAGTCCCCGGGGGTTGAACACTGAAGCTTTCTTT | CASSPRGLNTEAFF
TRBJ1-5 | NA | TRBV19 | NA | TGTGCCAGTAGTATTCGGTCCTCCAATCAGCCCCAGCATTTT | CASSIRSSNQPQHF
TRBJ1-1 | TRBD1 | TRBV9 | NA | TGTGCCAGCAGCGTAGGGGACAGGGCACACTTAGGTGAAGCTTTCTTT | CASSVGDRAHLGEAFF
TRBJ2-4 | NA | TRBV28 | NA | TGTGCCAGCAGTTTACTCCCCCTAAACATTCAGTACTTC | CASSLLPLNIQYF
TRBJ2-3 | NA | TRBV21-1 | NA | TGTGCCAGCAGCAAAAAAGGGACTAGCGGGAGTAATTTT | CASSKKGTSGSNF
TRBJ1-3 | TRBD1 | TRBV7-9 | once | TGTGCCAGCAGCCCCGGGACAGGGGATTGGAACACCATATATTTT | CASSPGTGDWNTIYF
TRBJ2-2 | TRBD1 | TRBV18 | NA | TGTGCCAGCTCACCATATCCAGGGGGGAACACCGGGGAGCTGTTTTTT | CASSPYPGGNTGELFF
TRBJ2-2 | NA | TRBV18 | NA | TGTGCCAGCTCAACCCGACAGGCGCCTGGCACCGGGGAGCTGTTTTTT | CASSTRQAPGTGELFF
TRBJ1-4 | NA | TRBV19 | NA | TGTGCCAGTAGTCTCATCCTAGGGGGATCTAATGAAAAACTGTTTTTT | CASSLILGGSNEKLFF